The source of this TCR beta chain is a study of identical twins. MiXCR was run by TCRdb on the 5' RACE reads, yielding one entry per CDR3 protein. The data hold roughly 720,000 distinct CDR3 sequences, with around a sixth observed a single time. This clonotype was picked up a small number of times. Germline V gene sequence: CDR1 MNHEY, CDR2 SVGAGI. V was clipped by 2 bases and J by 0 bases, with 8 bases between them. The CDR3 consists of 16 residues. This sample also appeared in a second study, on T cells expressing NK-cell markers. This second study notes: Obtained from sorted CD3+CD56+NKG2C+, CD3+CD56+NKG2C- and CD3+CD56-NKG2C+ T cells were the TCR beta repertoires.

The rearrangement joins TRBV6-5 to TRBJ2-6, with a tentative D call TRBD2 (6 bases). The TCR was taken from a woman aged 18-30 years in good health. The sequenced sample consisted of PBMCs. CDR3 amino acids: CASSYQRASGANVLTF. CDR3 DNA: TGTGCCAGCAGTTACCAGCGGGCCTCTGGGGCCAACGTCCTGACTTTC.